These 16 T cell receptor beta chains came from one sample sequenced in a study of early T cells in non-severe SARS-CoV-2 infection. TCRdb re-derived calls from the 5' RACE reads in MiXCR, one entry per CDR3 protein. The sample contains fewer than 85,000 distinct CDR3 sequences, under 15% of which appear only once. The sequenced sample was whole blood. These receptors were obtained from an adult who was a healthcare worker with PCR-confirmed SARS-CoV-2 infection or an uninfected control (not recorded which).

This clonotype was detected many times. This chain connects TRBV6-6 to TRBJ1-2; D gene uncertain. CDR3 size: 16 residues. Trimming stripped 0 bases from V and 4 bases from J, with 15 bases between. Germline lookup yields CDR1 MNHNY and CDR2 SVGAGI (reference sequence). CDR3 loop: CASSYSFSRAVYGYTF. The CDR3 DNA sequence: TGTGCCAGCAGTTACTCATTCAGTCGGGCAGTCTATGGCTACACCTTC.

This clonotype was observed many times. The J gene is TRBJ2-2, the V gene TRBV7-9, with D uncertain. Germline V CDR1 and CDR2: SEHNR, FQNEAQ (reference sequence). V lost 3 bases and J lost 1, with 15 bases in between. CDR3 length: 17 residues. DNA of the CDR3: TGTGCCAGCAGCTTCCCAGGCCGCGACGGGAACACCGGGGAGCTGTTTTTT. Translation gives CASSFPGRDGNTGELFF. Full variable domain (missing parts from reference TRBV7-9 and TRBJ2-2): DTGVSQNPRHKITKRGQNVTFRCDPISEHNRLYWYRQTLGQGPEFLTYFQNEAQLEKSRLLSDRFSAERPKGSFSTLEIQRTEQGDSAMYLCASSFPGRDGNTGELFFGEGSRLTVL.

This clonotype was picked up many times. The CDR3 DNA reads TGTGCCAGCAGGGGGGGACTAGCGGGAGTGTCGACCGGGGAGCTGTTTTTT. Translating it yields CASRGGLAGVSTGELFF. The chain links TRBV27 to TRBJ2-2; 14 bases agree with TRBD2. The V segment lost 6 bases and the J segment 5 bases; nucleotides outside the gene matches: 8. This CDR3 region has 17 residues. CDR1 MNHEY and CDR2 SMNVEV come from the germline V gene (reference sequence).

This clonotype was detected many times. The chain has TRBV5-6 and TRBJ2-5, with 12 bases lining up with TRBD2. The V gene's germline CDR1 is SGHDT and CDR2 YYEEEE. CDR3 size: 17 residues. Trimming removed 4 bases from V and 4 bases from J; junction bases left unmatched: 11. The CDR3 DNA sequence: TGTGCCAGCAGCGTCCCCCCGGGACTAGCGGGCAGAGAGACCCAGTACTTC. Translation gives CASSVPPGLAGRETQYF.

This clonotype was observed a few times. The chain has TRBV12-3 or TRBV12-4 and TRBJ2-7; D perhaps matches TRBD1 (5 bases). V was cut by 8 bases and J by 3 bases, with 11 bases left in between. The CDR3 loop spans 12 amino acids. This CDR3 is CASGHGNYEQYF. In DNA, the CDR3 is TGTGCCAGCGGACATGGGAACTACGAGCAGTACTTC.

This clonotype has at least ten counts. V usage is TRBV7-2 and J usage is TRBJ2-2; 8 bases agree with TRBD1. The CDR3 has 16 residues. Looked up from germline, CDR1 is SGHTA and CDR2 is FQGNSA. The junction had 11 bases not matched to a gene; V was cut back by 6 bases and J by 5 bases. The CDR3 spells CASSPKRQGRTGELFF. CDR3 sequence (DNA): TGTGCCAGCAGTCCTAAGCGACAGGGGCGAACCGGGGAGCTGTTTTTT.

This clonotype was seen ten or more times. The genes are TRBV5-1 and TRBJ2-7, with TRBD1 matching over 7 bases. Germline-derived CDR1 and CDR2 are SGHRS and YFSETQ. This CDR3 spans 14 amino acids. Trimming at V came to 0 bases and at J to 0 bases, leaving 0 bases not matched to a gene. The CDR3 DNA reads TGCGCCAGCAGCTTGGGACAGGGCTCCTACGAGCAGTACTTC. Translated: CASSLGQGSYEQYF.

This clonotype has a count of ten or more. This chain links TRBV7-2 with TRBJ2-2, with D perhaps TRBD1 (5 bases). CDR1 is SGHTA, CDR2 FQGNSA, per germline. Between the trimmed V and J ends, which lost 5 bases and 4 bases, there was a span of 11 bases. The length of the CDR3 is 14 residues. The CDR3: CASSTSGPTGELFF. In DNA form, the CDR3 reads TGTGCCAGCAGCACCTCAGGGCCCACCGGGGAGCTGTTTTTT.

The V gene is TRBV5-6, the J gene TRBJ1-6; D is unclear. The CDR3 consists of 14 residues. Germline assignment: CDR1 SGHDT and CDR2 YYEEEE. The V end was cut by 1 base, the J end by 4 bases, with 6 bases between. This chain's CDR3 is CASSLNHYNSPLHF. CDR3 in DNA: TGTGCCAGCAGCTTGAACCATTATAATTCACCCCTCCACTTT.

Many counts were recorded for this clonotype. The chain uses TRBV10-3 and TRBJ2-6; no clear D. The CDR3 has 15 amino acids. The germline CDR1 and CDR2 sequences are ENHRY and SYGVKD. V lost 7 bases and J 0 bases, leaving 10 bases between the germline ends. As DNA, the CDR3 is TGTGCCATCATCCCGGACCCCTCTGGGGCCAACGTCCTGACTTTC. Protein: CAIIPDPSGANVLTF.

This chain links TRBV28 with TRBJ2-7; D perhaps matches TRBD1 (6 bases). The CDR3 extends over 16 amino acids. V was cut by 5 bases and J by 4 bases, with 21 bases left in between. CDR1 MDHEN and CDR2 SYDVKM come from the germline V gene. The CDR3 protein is CASSPMGAAKLYEQYF. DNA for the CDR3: TGTGCCAGCAGTCCGATGGGGGCAGCGAAACTTTACGAGCAGTACTTC. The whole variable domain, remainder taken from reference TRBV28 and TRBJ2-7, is DVKVTQSSRYLVKRTGEKVFLECVQDMDHENMFWYRQDPGLGLRLIYFSYDVKMKEKGDIPEGYSVSREKKERFSLILESASTNQTSMYLCASSPMGAAKLYEQYFGPGTRLTVT.

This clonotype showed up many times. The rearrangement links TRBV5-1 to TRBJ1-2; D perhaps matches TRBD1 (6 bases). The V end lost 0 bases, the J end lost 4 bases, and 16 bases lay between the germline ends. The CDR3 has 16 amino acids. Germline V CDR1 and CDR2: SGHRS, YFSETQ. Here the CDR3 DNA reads TGCGCCAGCAGCTTGGACCTAAGGGGGGCAGGCTATGGCTACACCTTC. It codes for CASSLDLRGAGYGYTF.

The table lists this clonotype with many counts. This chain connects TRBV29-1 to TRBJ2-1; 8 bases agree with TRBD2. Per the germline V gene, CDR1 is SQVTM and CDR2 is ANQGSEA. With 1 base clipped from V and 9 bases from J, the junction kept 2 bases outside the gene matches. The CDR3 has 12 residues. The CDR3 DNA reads TGCAGCGTTGAAGGACTAGCGTTTGAGCAGTTCTTC. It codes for CSVEGLAFEQFF.

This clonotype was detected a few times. The CDR3 region has the DNA TGTGCCAGCTCACCCCCGCCCGGATCCTACGAGCAGTACTTC. This codes for CASSPPPGSYEQYF. V gene TRBV18 combines with J gene TRBJ2-7, with D hard to call. Trimming cost V 3 bases and J 1 base, with 10 bases left between them. Germline V CDR1 and CDR2: KGHSH, LQKENI. The CDR3 covers 14 residues. Full variable domain (missing parts from reference TRBV18 and TRBJ2-7): NAGVMQNPRHLVRRRGQEARLRCSPMKGHSHVYWYRQLPEEGLKFMVYLQKENIIDESGMPKERFSAEFPKEGPSILRIQQVVRGDSAAYFCASSPPPGSYEQYFGPGTRLTVT.

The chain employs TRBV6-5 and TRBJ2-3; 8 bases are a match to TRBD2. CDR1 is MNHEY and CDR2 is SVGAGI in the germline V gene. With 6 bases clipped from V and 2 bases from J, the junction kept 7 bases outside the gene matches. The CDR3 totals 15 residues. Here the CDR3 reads CASRDPAGDTDTQYF. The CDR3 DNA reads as TGTGCCAGCAGGGATCCAGCGGGAGACACAGATACGCAGTATTTT.

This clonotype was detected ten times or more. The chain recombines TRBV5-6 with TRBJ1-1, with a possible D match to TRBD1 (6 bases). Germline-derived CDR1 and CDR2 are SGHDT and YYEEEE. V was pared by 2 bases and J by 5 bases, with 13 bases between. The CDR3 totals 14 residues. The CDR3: CASSFRQVGTEAFF. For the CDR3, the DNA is TGTGCCAGCAGCTTTCGACAGGTTGGAACTGAAGCTTTCTTT.